This entry features one T cell receptor (beta chain) sequence. The antigen is not known. This record comes from a study of cytomegalovirus exposure and HLA in healthy donors. Study-wide points: There were a few CMV-associated chains whose specificity for CMV antigens was confirmed in vitro.

It was with 60 Vbeta and 13 Jbeta primers that the PCR ran. Assay: immunoSEQ multiplex PCR; the TCRdb copy retains only in-frame clones and omits some. The repertoire holds about 200,000 clones, with around 78% as singletons. The CDR3 extends over 15 amino acids. In germline, CDR1 is MNHEY, CDR2 SVGAGI. V shed 2 bases, J shed 8 bases, and the junction held 8 bases outside the gene matches. The chain has TRBV6-5 and TRBJ2-1; the match to TRBD2 covers 8 bases. What was sequenced was PBMCs. The clonotype originates from a man under 40 in good health and CMV-seronegative. The CDR3 coding sequence is TGTGCCAGCAGTTACGAAAGCGGGAGAGTCGATGAGCAGTTCTTC. It yields the protein CASSYESGRVDEQFF.